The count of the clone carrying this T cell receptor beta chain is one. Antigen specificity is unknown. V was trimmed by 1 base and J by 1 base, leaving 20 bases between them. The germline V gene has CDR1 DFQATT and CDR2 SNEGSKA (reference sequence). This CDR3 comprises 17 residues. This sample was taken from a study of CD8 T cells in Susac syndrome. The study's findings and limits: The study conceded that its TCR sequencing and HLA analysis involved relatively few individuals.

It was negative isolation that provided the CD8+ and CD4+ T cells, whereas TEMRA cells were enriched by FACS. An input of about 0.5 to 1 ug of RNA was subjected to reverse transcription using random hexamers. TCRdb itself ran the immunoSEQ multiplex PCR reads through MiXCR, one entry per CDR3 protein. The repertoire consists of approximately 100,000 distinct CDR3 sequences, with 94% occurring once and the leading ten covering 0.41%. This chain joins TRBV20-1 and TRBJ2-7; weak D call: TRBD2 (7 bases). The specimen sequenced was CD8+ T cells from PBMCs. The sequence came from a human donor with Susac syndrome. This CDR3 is CSARGPPRGRESYEQYF. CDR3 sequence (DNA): TGCAGTGCTAGAGGACCACCAAGGGGGAGGGAGTCCTACGAGCAGTACTTC.